This T cell receptor (beta chain) appears in the sequencing data of a study of T cells in Graves' hyperthyroidism and ophthalmopathy. Germline V lookup: CDR1 SEHNR, CDR2 FQNEAQ (reference sequence). V was clipped by 1 base and J by 4 bases, with 5 bases between them. The CDR3 runs 12 residues. Researchers amplified the TCR beta CDR3 regions from RNA transcripts. The primer set for the first-round RT-PCR of the TCR CDR3 was HTBI. TCRdb called the multiplex PCR reads again in MiXCR, with one record for every CDR3 protein. The sample lists roughly 660,000 distinct CDR3 sequences, approximately 15% occurring once. The study's findings and limits: Expanded thyroid clonotypes (above 0.001) were mostly also found in blood. It was a median about 6.5 months before onset that the model predicted ophthalmopathy. Stable hyperthyroidism was told apart from ophthalmopathy by a model built on 13 V-J features.

For Graves' hyperthyroidism to be stable, ophthalmopathy could not progress within 18 months. This clonotype was seen repeatedly, ten times or more. No antigen is known for it. Sequencing was carried out using blood. The V call is TRBV7-9, the J call TRBJ2-7; D ambiguous. The clonotype originates from a man aged 50-59 years with Graves' hyperthyroidism. The CDR3 DNA follows: TGTGCCAGCAGCTTAGACATGTACGAGCAGTACTTC. It is translated as CASSLDMYEQYF.